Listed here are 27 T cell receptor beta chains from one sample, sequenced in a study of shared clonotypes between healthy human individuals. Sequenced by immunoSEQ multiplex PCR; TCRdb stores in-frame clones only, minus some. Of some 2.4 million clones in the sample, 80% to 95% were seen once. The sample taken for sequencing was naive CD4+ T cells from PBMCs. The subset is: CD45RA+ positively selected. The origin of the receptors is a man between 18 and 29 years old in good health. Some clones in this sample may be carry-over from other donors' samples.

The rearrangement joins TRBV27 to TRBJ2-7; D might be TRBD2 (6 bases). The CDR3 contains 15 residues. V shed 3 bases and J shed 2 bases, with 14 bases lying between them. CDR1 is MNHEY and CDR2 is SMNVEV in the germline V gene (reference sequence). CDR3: CASSLKPAGTYEQYF. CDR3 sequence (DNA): TGTGCCAGCAGTTTGAAGCCGGCGGGAACCTACGAGCAGTACTTC.

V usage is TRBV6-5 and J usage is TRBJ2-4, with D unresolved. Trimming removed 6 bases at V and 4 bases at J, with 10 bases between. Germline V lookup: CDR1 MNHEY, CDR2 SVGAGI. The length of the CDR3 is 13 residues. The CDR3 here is CASRKTAKNIQYF. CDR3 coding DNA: TGTGCCAGCAGGAAGACGGCGAAAAACATTCAGTACTTC.

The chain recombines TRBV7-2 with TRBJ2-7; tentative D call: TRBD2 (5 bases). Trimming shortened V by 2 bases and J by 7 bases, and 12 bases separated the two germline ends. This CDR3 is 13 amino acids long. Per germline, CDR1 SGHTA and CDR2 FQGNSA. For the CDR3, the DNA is TGTGCCAGCAGCTTAAACGGGGATCGTGAGCAGTACTTC. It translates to CASSLNGDREQYF.

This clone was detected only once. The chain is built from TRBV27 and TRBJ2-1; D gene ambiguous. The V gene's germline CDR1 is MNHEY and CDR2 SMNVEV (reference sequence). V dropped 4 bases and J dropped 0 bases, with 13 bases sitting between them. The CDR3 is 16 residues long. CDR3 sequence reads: CASSSPIRSSYNEQFF. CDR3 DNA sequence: TGTGCCAGCAGTTCCCCGATTCGAAGCTCCTACAATGAGCAGTTCTTC.

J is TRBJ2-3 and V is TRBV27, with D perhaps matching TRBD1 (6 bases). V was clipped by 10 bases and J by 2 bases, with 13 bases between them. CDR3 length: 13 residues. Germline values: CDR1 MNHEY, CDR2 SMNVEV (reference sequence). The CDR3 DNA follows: TGTGCCACCCTGACAGGATACACAGATACGCAGTATTTT. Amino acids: CATLTGYTDTQYF.

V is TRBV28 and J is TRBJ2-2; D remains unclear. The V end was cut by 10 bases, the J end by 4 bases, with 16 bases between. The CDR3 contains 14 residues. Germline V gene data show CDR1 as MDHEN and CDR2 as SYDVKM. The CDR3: CATSYPPGTGELFF. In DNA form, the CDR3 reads TGTGCCACCTCTTATCCGCCGGGCACCGGGGAGCTGTTTTTT. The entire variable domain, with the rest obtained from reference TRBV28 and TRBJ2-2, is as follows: DVKVTQSSRYLVKRTGEKVFLECVQDMDHENMFWYRQDPGLGLRLIYFSYDVKMKEKGDIPEGYSVSREKKERFSLILESASTNQTSMYLCATSYPPGTGELFFGEGSRLTVL.

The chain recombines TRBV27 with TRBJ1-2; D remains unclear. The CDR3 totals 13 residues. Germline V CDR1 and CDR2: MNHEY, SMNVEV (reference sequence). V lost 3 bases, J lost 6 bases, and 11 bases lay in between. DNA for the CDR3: TGTGCCAGCAGTTTTCTTGGCTCCGATGGCTACACCTTC. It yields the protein CASSFLGSDGYTF.

CDR3: CASSPSVPRGDTIYF. The CDR3 DNA sequence: TGCGCCAGCAGCCCCTCGGTACCGCGGGGGGACACCATATATTTT. V and J are TRBV4-3 and TRBJ1-3, with D possibly being TRBD1 (5 bases). The CDR3 runs to 15 residues. Germline CDR1 and CDR2: LGHNA and YSLEER. Trimming stripped 4 bases from V and 8 bases from J, with 18 bases between.

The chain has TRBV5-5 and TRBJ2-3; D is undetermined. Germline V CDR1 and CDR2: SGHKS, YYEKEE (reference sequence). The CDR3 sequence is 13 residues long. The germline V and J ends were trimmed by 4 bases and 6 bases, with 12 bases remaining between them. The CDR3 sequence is CASSPGPSDTQYF. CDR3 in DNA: TGTGCCAGCAGCCCAGGACCCTCGGATACGCAGTATTTT.

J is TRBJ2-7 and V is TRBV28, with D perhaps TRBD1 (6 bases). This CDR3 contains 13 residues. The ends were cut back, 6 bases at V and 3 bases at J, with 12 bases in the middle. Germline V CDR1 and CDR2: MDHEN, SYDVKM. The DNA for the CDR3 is TGTGCCAGCAGCAGGGGAGAGGGCTACGAGCAGTACTTC. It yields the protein CASSRGEGYEQYF.

In DNA form, the CDR3 reads TGCGCCAGCAGCCAAGTGACTAGCGGGAAGTACGAGCAGTACTTC. It translates to CASSQVTSGKYEQYF. The rearrangement links TRBV4-3 to TRBJ2-7, with 11 bases lining up with TRBD2. The CDR3 length is 15 residues. Trimming removed 1 base from V and 4 bases from J; junction bases left unmatched: 3. From germline, CDR1 is LGHNA and CDR2 YSLEER.

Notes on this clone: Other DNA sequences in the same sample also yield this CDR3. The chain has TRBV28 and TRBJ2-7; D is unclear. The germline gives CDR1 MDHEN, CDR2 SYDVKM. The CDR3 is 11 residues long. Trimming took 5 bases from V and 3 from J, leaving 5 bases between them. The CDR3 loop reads CASSPRYEQYF. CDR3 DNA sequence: TGTGCCAGCAGTCCCCGCTACGAGCAGTACTTC.

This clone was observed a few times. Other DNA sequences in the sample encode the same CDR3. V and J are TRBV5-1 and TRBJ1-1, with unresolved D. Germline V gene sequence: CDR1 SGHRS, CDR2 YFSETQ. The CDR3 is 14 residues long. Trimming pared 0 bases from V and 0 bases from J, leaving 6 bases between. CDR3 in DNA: TGCGCCAGCAGCTTGGAAGGGATGAACACTGAAGCTTTCTTT. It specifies CASSLEGMNTEAFF.

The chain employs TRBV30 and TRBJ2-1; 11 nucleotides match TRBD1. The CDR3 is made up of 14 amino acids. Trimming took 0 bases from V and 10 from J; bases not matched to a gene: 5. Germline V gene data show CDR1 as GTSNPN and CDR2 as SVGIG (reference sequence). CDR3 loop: CAWSVDRGQGEQFF. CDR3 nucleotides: TGTGCCTGGAGTGTGGACAGGGGGCAAGGGGAGCAGTTCTTC.

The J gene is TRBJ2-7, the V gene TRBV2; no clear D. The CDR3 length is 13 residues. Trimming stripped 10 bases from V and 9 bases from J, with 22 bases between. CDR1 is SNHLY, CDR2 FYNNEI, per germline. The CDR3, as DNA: TGTGCCACCGCCATTGGTCTCCTACGAGCGCAGTACTTC. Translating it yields CATAIGLLRAQYF. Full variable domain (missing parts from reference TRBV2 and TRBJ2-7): EPEVTQTPSHQVTQMGQEVILRCVPISNHLYFYWYRQILGQKVEFLVSFYNNEISEKSEIFDDQFSVERPDGSNFTLKIRSTKLEDSAMYFCATAIGLLRAQYFGPGTRLTVT.

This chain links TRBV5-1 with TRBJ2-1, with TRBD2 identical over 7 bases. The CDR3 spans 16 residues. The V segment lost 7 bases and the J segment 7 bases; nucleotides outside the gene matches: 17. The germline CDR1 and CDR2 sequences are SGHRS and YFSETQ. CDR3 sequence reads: CASGRRERLGGNEQFF. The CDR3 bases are TGCGCCAGCGGTAGGCGGGAGAGGCTCGGGGGAAATGAGCAGTTCTTC.

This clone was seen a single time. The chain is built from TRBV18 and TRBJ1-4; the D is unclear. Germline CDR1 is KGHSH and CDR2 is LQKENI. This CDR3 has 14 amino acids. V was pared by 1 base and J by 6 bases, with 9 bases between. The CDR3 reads CASSPQGSDEKLFF. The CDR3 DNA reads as TGTGCCAGCTCACCACAAGGGAGTGATGAAAAACTGTTTTTT.

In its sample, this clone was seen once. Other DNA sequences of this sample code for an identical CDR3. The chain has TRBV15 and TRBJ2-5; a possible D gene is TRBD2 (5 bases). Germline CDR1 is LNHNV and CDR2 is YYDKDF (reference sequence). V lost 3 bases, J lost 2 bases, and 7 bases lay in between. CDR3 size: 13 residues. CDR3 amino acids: CATSRDSQETQYF. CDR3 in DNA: TGTGCCACCAGCAGGGACTCACAAGAGACCCAGTACTTC.

The CDR3 protein is CASSFVRGYEQYF. CDR3 DNA sequence: TGCGCCAGCAGCTTCGTACGGGGCTACGAGCAGTACTTC. The chain has TRBV5-1 and TRBJ2-7; D is perhaps TRBD2 (5 bases). The germline CDR1 and CDR2 sequences are SGHRS and YFSETQ. The CDR3 has 13 residues. V was cut by 2 bases and J by 3 bases, with 9 bases left in between.

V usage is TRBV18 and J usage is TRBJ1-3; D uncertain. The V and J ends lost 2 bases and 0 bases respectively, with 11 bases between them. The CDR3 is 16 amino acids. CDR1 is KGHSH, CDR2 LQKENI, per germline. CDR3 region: CASSPTRADSGNTIYF. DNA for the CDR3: TGTGCCAGCTCACCAACCCGAGCAGACTCTGGAAACACCATATATTTT.

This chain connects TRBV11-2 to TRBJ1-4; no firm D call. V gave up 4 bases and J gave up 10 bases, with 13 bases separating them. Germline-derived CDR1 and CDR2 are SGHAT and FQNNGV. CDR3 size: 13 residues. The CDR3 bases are TGTGCCAGCAGCTCCTACGGGGATATAAAACTGTTTTTT. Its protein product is CASSSYGDIKLFF.

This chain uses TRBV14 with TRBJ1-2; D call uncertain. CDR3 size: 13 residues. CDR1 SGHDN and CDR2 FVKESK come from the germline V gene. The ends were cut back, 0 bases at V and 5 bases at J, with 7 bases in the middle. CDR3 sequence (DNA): TGTGCCAGCAGCCAAGAGGATGGATATGGCTACACCTTC. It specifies CASSQEDGYGYTF.

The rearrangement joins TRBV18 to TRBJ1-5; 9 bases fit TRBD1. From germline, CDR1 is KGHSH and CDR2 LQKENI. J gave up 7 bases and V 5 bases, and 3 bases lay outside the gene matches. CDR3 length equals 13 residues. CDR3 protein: CASSSTGGQPQHF. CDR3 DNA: TGTGCCAGCTCATCGACAGGGGGACAGCCCCAGCATTTT.

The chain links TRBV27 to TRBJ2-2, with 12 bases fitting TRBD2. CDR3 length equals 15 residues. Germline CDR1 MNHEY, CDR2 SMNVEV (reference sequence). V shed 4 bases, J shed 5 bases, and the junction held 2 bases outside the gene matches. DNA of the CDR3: TGTGCCAGCAGTTCCGGACTAGCGGGAACCGGGGAGCTGTTTTTT. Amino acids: CASSSGLAGTGELFF.

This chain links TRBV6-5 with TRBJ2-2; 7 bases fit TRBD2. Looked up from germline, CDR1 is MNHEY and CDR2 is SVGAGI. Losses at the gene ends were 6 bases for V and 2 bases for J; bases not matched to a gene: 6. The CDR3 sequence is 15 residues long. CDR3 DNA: TGTGCCAGCAGATCGCCGGGACTAAACACCGGGGAGCTGTTTTTT. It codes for CASRSPGLNTGELFF.

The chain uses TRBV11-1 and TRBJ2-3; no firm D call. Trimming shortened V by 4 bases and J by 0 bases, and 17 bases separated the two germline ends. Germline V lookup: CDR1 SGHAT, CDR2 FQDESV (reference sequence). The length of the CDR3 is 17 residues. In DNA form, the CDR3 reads TGTGCCAGCAGCTCCAAAAAGTCCCCATCTAGCACAGATACGCAGTATTTT. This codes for CASSSKKSPSSTDTQYF.

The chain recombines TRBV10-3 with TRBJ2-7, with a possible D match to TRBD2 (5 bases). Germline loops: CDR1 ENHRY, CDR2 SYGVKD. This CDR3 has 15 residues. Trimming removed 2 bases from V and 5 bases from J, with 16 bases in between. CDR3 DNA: TGTGCCATCAGTGAGCTACGGGTTCGGGGTGACGAGCAGTACTTC. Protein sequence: CAISELRVRGDEQYF.